This T cell receptor (beta chain) was sequenced for a study of T-cell reconstitution after alpha-beta-depleted transplantation in children. Using unique molecular identifiers, the investigators prepared the TCRbeta library. TCRdb reprocessed the PCR reads with MiXCR, giving one entry per CDR3 protein. Here the sample spans around 250,000 distinct CDR3 sequences, about a tenth being singletons. This clonotype showed up many times. The germline V and J ends were trimmed by 6 bases and 0 bases, with 6 bases remaining between them. Germline loops: CDR1 LNHDA, CDR2 SQIVND (reference sequence). The CDR3 consists of 13 residues.

The input for sequencing was PBMCs from the stem cell graft donor, taken from the stem cell graft. The V gene is TRBV19, the J gene TRBJ2-1; D call uncertain. The sequence was collected from a human donor who donated a stem cell graft to a child with SCID. Here the CDR3 reads CASSRYSYNEQFF. The CDR3 DNA follows: TGTGCCAGTAGCAGGTACTCCTACAATGAGCAGTTCTTC.